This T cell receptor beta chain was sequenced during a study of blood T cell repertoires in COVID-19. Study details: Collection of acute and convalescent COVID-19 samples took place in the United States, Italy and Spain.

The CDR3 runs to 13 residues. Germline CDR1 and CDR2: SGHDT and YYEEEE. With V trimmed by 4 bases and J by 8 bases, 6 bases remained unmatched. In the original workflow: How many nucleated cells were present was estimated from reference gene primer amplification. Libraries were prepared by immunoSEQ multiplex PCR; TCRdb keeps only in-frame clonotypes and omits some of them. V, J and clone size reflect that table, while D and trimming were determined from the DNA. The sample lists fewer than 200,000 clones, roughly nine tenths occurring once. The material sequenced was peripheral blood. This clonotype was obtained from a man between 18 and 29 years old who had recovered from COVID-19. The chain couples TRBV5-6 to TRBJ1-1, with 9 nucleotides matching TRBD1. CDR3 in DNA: TGTGCCAGCAGCAGGACAGGGGCTGTGGAAGCTTTCTTT. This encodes CASSRTGAVEAFF. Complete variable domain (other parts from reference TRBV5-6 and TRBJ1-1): DAGVTQSPTHLIKTRGQQVTLRCSPKSGHDTVSWYQQALGQGPQFIFQYYEEEERQRGNFPDRFSGHQFPNYSSELNVNALLLGDSALYLCASSRTGAVEAFFGQGTRLTVV.